This T cell receptor (beta chain) is from a study of blood T cell repertoires in COVID-19. For the study at large: Samples representing acute and convalescent COVID-19 were sourced from the United States, Italy and Spain.

Participants were aged about 18 to 100 years, lived in over 20 US areas, and enrolled virtually. The V and J ends lost 0 bases and 1 base respectively, with 15 bases between them. This CDR3 has 17 amino acids. Per the germline V gene, CDR1 is LNHDA and CDR2 is SQIVND (reference sequence). Per the original data handling: The assay estimated nucleated cells by amplifying reference gene primers. Data came from immunoSEQ multiplex PCR; TCRdb stores just in-frame clones and leaves some out. V and J calls and clone size are as listed in that table; D and trimming were resolved from the DNA. The table has fewer than 400,000 clones, roughly 85% seen once; the top ten hold 1.5% to 2%. This clone was found many times.

This chain links TRBV19 with TRBJ1-2, with a possible D match to TRBD1 (6 bases). Sequenced: PBMCs or T cells enriched from blood (not recorded which). This TCR was sampled from a woman in her 30s who had been exposed to COVID-19. CDR3: CASSIDRATGINYGYTF. The CDR3, as DNA: TGTGCCAGTAGTATAGATCGAGCAACAGGGATTAACTATGGCTACACCTTC.